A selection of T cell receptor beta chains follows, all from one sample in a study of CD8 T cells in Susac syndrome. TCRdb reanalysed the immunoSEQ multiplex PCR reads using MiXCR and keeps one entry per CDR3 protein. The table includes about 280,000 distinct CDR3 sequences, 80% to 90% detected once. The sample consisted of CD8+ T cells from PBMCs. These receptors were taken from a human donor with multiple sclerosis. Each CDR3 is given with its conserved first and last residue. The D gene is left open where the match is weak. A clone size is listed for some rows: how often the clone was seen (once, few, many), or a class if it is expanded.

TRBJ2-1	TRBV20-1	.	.	TGCAGTGCTAGCCACTCGGGTGGACTGCCGGGTGAGCAGTTCTTC	CSASHSGGLPGEQFF
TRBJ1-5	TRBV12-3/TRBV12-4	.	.	TGTGCCAGCAGCCAATCTTCAGGGAGAAGCAATCAGCCCCAGCATTTT	CASSQSSGRSNQPQHF
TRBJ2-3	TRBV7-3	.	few	TGTGCCAGCAGCTTAGGGGGGGCTGGAACAGATACGCAGTATTTT	CASSLGGAGTDTQYF
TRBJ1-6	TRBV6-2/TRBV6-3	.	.	TGTGCCAGCAGTCCTGACTTATCCGAAGAGGGGAATTCACCCCTCCACTTT	CASSPDLSEEGNSPLHF
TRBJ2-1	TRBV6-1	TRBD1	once	TGTGCCAGCAGTCTAACAGGGGAAGGGTACAATGAGCAGTTCTTC	CASSLTGEGYNEQFF
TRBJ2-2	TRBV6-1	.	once	TGTGCCAGCAGCCTAACAGGGATGGGGAACACCGGGGAGCTGTTTTTT	CASSLTGMGNTGELFF
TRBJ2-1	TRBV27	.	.	TGTGCCAGCAGGGAAATAGAGGGGCTCCATGAGCAGTTCTTC	CASREIEGLHEQFF
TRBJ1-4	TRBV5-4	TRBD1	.	TGTGCCAGCAGCTTGGCGACAGGGGGTACGGGAAAACTGTTTTTT	CASSLATGGTGKLFF
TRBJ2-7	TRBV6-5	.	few	TGTGCCAGCAGTTACTCGATTACTTCCTACGAGCAGTACTTC	CASSYSITSYEQYF
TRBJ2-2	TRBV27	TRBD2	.	TGTGCCAGCAGTGCCATTCTAGCGGGAGATACCGGGGAGCTGTTTTTT	CASSAILAGDTGELFF
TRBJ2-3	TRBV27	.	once	TGTGCCAGCAGTTTATACAGGGGCACAGATACGCAGTATTTT	CASSLYRGTDTQYF
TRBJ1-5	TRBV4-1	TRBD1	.	TGCGCCAGCAGCCAGGATGACAGGGCCAATCAGCCCCAGCATTTT	CASSQDDRANQPQHF
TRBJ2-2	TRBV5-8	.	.	TGTGCCGTCCCCGCTGGAGGGAGGACACTCGGGGAGCCGTTTTTT	CAVPAGGRTLGEPFF
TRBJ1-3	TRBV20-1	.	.	TGCAGTGCTGGACACGACGGAAACACCATATATTTT	CSAGHDGNTIYF
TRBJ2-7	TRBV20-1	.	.	TGCAGTGCTAGAGGGCCGGAAAGGAGGAAAATTTACGAGCAGTACTTC	CSARGPERRKIYEQYF
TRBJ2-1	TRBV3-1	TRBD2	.	TGTGCCAGCAGCCAAGGGACTAGCTCCTACAATGAGCAGTTCTTC	CASSQGTSSYNEQFF
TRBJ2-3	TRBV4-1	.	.	TGCGCCAGCAGCCACCTCGCGGACGGGGGAACAGATACGCAGTATTTT	CASSHLADGGTDTQYF
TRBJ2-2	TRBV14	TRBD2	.	TGTGCCACTCCCGGGACTAGCGGGAGAAGGTTGGATGCCGGGGAGCTGTTTTTT	CATPGTSGRRLDAGELFF
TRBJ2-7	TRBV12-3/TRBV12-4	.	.	TGTGCCAGCGCACCTACACGGACCCGTGTACCCTACGAGCAGTACTTC	CASAPTRTRVPYEQYF
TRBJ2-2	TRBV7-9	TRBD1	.	TGTGCCAGCAGCCCAAGTTCGACAGGGAAGGCCGGGGAGCTGTTTTTT	CASSPSSTGKAGELFF
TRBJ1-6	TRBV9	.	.	TGTGCCAGCAGCGTCGGGTCAGGATCACCCCTCCACTTT	CASSVGSGSPLHF
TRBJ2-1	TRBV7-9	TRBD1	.	TGTGCCAGCAGCGGACTGACAGGGGAGTCCTACAATGAGCAGTTCTTC	CASSGLTGESYNEQFF
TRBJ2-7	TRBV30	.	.	TGTGCCTGGGAGGGGGGTAGGGCCTACGAGCAGTACTTC	CAWEGGRAYEQYF
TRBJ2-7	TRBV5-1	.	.	TGCGCCAGCAGCTTGGAGGGGCATAGCTCCTACGAGCAGTACTTC	CASSLEGHSSYEQYF
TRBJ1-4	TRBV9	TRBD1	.	TGTGCCAGCAGCTTATCCGGGACAGCAAATGAAAAACTGTTTTTT	CASSLSGTANEKLFF
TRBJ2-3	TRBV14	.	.	TGTGCCAGCAGCCAAGAGGGCGGACTCTTTACAGATACGCAGTATTTT	CASSQEGGLFTDTQYF
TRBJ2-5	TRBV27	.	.	TGTGCCAGCAGCCCTGGGTGGGGGGTCCAAGAGACCCAGTACTTC	CASSPGWGVQETQYF
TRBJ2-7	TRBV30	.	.	TGTGCCTGGAGTGTCTCAATAGGGGACTCCTACGAGCAGTACTTC	CAWSVSIGDSYEQYF
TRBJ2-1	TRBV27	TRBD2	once	TGTGCCAGCAGTTTCCAGATTCCGGGACTAGCATTAATGTACGATGAGCAGTTCTTC	CASSFQIPGLALMYDEQFF
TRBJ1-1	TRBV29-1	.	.	TGCAGCGTTGTACAGAACACTGAAGCTTTCTTT	CSVVQNTEAFF
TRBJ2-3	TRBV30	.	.	TGTGCCCAGGGTAGGACTCTCACAGATACGCAGTATTTT	CAQGRTLTDTQYF
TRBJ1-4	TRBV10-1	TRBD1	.	TGCGCCAGCAGTGGGAAAGGGACAGCCTTAGCCTGCAGGGTTTCTAAGCCGGACGAAAAACTGTTTTTT	CASSGKGTALACRVSKPDEKLFF
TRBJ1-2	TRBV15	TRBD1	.	TGTGCCACCAGCAGACCGACGACCGTTGGACAGGGGCGAGGCTACACCTTC	CATSRPTTVGQGRGYTF